The text below deals with one T cell receptor beta chain. The target antigen is unknown. Every participating donor gave one draw, a heparinised blood sample averaging roughly 100 mL. This CDR3 contains 12 residues. Per germline, CDR1 SQVTM and CDR2 ANQGSEA. The trim removed 7 bases at V and 7 bases at J, leaving 6 bases unmatched. Isolated RNA was reverse transcribed in full, so expressed TCRB transcripts were sequenced. TCRdb keeps only in-frame clones here, not all; method: immunoSEQ multiplex PCR. Among under 20,000 clones, 50% were seen once, and the ten largest hold approximately 0.44%. This entry is derived from a study of beta chain features in type 1 diabetes. Whole-study results and caveats: For Type 1 diabetes patients, all four CD4+ subsets carried TCRB CDR3s that were moderately but significantly shorter.

Specimen: stem cell memory CD4+ T cells from blood. This receptor was taken from a man aged 18 to 30 in good health. The chain employs TRBV29-1 and TRBJ1-4; 7 nucleotides line up with TRBD1. CDR3 residues: CSAGGGGEKLFF. The CDR3 DNA follows: TGCAGCGCGGGAGGGGGCGGTGAAAAACTGTTTTTT.